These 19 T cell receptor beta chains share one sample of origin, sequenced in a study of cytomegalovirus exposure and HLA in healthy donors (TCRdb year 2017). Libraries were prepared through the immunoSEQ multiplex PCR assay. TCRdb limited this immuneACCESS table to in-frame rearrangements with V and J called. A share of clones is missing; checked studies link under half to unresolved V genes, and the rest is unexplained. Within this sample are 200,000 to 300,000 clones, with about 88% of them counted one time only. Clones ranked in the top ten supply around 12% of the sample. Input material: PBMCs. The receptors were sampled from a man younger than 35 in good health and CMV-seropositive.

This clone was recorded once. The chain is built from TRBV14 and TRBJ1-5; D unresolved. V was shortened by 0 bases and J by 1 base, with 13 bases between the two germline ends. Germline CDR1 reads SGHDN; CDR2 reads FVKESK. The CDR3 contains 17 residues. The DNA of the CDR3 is TGTGCCAGCAGCCAAGAAGTGAGGACTTTAAGCAATCAGCCCCAGCATTTT. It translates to CASSQEVRTLSNQPQHF.

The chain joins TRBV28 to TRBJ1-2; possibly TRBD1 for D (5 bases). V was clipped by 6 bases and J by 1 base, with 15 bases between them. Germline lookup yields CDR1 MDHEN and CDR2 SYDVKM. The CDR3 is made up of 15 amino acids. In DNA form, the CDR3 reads TGTGCCAGCAGGACACAGGTCCAGGGTAACTATGGCTACACCTTC. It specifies CASRTQVQGNYGYTF.

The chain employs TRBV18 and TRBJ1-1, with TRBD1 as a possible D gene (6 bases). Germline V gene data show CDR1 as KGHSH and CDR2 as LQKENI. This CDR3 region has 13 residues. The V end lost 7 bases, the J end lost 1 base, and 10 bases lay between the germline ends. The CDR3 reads CASFRGRNTEAFF. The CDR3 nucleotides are TGTGCCAGCTTCAGGGGACGGAACACTGAAGCTTTCTTT.

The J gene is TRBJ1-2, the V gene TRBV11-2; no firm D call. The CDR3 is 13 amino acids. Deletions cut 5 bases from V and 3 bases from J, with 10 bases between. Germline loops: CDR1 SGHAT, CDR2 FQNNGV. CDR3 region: CASSPKPYYGYTF. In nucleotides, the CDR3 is TGTGCCAGCAGCCCCAAACCTTACTATGGCTACACCTTC.

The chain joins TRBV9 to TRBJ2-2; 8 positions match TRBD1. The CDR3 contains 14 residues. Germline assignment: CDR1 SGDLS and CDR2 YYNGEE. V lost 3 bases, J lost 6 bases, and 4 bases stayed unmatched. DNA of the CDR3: TGTGCCAGCAGCGACCCGGACAGGGCCGGGGAGCTGTTTTTT. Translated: CASSDPDRAGELFF.

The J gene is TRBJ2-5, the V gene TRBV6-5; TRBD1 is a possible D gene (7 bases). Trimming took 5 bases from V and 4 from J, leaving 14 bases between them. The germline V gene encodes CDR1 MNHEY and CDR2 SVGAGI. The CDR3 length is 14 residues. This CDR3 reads CASSTNQGGETQYF. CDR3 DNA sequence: TGTGCCAGCAGTACTAACCAGGGGGGAGAGACCCAGTACTTC.

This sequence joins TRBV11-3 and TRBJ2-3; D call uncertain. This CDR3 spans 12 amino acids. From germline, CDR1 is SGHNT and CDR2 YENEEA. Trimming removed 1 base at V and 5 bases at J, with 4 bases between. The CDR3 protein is CASSLGGDTQYF. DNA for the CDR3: TGTGCCAGCAGCTTAGGTGGAGATACGCAGTATTTT.

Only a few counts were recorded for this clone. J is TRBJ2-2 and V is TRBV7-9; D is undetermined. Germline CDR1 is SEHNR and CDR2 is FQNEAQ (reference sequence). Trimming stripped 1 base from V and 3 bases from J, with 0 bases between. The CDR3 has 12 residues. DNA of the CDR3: TGTGCCAGCAGCTTAGACACCGGGGAGCTGTTTTTT. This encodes CASSLDTGELFF.

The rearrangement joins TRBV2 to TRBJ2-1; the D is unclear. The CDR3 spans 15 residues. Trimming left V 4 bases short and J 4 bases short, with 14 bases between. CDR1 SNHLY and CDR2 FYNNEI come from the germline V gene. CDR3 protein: CASSAMGLTYNEQFF. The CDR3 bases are TGTGCCAGCAGTGCTATGGGCTTAACTTACAATGAGCAGTTCTTC.

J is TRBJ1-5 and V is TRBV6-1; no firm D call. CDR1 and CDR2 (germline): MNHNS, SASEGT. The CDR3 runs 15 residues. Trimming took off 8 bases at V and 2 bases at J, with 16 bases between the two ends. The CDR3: CASARSGLGNQPQHF. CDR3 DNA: TGTGCCAGCGCGAGATCAGGTCTCGGCAATCAGCCCCAGCATTTT.

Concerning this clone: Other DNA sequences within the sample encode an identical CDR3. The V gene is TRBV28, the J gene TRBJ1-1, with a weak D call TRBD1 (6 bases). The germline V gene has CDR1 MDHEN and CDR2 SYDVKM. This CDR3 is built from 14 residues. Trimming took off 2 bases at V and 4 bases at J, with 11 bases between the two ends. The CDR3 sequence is CASSLGGRGTEAFF. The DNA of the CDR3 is TGTGCCAGCAGTTTAGGGGGCAGGGGCACTGAAGCTTTCTTT.

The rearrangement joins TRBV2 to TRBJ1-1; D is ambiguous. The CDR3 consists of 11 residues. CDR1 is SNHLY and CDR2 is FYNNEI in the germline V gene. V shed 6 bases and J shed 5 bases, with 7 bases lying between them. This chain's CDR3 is CASRLGTEAFF. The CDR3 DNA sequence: TGTGCCAGCAGACTTGGGACTGAAGCTTTCTTT.

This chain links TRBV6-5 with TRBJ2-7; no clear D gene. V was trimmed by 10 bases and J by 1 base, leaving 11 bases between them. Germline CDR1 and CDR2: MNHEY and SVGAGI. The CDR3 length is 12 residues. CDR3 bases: TGTGCCACCTTAACTCCGTCCTACGAGCAGTACTTC. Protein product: CATLTPSYEQYF.

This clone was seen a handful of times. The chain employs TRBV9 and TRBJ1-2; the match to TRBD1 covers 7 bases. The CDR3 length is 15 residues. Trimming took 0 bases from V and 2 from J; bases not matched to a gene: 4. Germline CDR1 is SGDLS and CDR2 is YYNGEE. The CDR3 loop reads CASSVAAQGNYGYTF. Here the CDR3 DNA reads TGTGCCAGCAGCGTAGCTGCACAGGGGAACTATGGCTACACCTTC.

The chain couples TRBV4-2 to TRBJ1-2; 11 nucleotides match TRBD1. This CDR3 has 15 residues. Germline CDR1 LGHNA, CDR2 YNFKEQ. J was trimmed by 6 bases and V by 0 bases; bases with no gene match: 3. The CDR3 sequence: CASSQDMDRGHGYTF. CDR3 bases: TGTGCCAGCAGCCAAGATATGGACAGGGGGCATGGCTACACCTTC.

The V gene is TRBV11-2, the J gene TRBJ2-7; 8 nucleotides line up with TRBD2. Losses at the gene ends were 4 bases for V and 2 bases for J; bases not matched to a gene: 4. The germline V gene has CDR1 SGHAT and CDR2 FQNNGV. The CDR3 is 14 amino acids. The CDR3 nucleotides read TGTGCCAGCAGCTCGACTAGCGCTACCTACGAGCAGTACTTC. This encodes CASSSTSATYEQYF.

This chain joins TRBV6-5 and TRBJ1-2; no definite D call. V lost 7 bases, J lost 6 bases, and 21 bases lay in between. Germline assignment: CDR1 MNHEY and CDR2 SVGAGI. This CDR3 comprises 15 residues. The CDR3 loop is CASTYLHTEGNGYTF. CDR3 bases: TGTGCCAGCACCTACCTACACACGGAAGGAAATGGCTACACCTTC.

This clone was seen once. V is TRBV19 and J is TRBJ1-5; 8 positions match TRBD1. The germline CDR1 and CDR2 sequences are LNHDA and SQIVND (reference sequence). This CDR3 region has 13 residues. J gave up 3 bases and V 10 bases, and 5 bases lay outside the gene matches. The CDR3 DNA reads TGTGCCACCCGGACAGGGATCAATCAGCCCCAGCATTTT. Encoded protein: CATRTGINQPQHF.

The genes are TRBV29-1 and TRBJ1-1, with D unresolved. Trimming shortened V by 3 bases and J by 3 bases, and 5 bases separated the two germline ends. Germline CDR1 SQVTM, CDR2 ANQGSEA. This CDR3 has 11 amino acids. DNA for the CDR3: TGCAGCGTTGACGAGTACACTGAAGCTTTCTTT. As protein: CSVDEYTEAFF.